The rows below give T cell receptor beta chains drawn from one sample of a study of radiotherapy plus CTLA-4 blockade in lung cancer. Generated by immunoSEQ multiplex PCR, the TCRdb table keeps only in-frame clones and is missing some. Here the sample spans roughly 97,000 clones, 65% to 75% being singletons. Here the sequenced sample was peripheral blood, taken from a patient treated with radiotherapy plus ipilimumab. These receptor sequences come from a human donor with non-small cell lung cancer who had a partial response to radiotherapy plus ipilimumab. Some clones in this sample may be carry-over from other donors' samples. Both conserved end residues are part of each CDR3.

>TRBV7-3|TRBJ2-6
CASSYSSGANVLTF
>TRBV4-3|TRBJ2-1
CASSQDSQVLSNEQFF
>TRBV28|TRBJ1-2
CASRPDHGYTF
>TRBV28|TRBJ2-7
CASSETGTGPYEQYF
>TRBV30|TRBJ2-5
CAWRVAGVTQYF
>TRBV29-1|TRBJ1-2
CSVLGAVNSYGYTF
>TRBV19|TRBJ2-1
CASKLGTSGSINEQFF
>TRBV28|TRBJ1-6
CASSSYWTGAYNSPLHF
>TRBV2|TRBJ2-3
CASGPGLETDTQYF
>TRBV18|TRBJ2-3
CASSANKNTDTQYF
>TRBV28|TRBJ2-1
CASSFLLAGRNEQFF
>TRBV11-3|TRBJ2-1
CASSLGLAGVLYNEQFF
>TRBV27|TRBJ1-1
CASSWGGASTEAFF
>TRBV6-4|TRBJ2-3
CASSLIRGDTQYF
>TRBV5-4|TRBJ2-4
CASSLDVLAKNIQYF
>TRBV7-9|TRBJ2-3
CASSPDYTDTQYF
>TRBV11-2|TRBJ2-2
CASSDLRQGLVNTGELFF
>TRBV6-1|TRBJ1-4
CASETGGDEKLFF
>TRBV9|TRBJ2-1
CASGRGGGGYNEQFF
>TRBV28|TRBJ1-2
CASRWTGVDYGYTF
>TRBV28|TRBJ2-2
CASSLSGLAGDTGELFF
>TRBV11-2|TRBJ2-7
CASSLYREYEQYF
>TRBV6-6|TRBJ2-7
CASSYGRGGSNEQYF
>TRBV30|TRBJ1-4
CAWSTGGNNEKLFF
>TRBV28|TRBJ1-6
CASTLLEGSNNSPLHF
>TRBV5-1|TRBJ2-7
CASSLAGTSSYEQYF
>TRBV7-9|TRBJ1-1
CASSPRGRENTEAFF
>TRBV11-2|TRBJ2-1
CASSFTGLTYNEQFF
>TRBV5-4|TRBJ1-2
CASSVDRGNYGYTF
>TRBV28|NA
CASSYRQGPYEQYF
>TRBV6-5|TRBJ2-3
CASGKRGGKDTQYF
>TRBV2|TRBJ2-2
CASRNSYRTGELFF
>TRBV9|TRBJ1-3
CASSATGGDRGNTIYF
>TRBV5-4|TRBJ2-1
CASSSGLVGYNEQFF
>TRBV11-3|TRBJ2-1
CASSLVGLYAGMSSYNEQFF
>TRBV15|TRBJ2-1
CATSDHNSGGAYNEQFF
>TRBV5-1|TRBJ2-3
CASSLAISGGSTDTQYF
>TRBV7-9|TRBJ1-2
CASSETGFYGYTF
>TRBV28|TRBJ1-4
CASSPAGDEKLFF
>TRBV7-8|TRBJ2-1
CASSSRSIGNEQFF
>TRBV5-4|TRBJ2-3
CASSPGLAADTQYF
>TRBV6-1|TRBJ2-2
CASSPFDTGFGELFF
>TRBV4-2|TRBJ2-1
CASSQDKNYGNEQFF
>TRBV7-2|TRBJ2-6
CASSTSGGISGANVLTF
>TRBV7-9|TRBJ1-2
CASSATGGYGYTF
>TRBV27|TRBJ2-7
CASSFHGQAGEQYF
>TRBV28|TRBJ2-1
CASSTVLGYNEQFF
>TRBV28|TRBJ1-5
CASSPVGGPQPQHF
>TRBV7-2|TRBJ2-2
CASSGQLAGTGELFF
>TRBV28|TRBJ1-4
CASSLLQGQKLFF
>TRBV7-9|TRBJ2-1
CASSPGLAGVYYNEQFF